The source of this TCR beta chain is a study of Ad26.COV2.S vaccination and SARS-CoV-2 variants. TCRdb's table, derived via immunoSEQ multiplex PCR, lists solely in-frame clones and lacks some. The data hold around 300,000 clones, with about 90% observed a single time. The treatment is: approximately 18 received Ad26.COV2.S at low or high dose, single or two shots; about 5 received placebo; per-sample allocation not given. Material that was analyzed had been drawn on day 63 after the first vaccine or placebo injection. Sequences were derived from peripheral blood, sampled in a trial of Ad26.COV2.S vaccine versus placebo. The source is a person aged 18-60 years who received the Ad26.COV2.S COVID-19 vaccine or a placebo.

The CDR3 is CASSDGQAGIPYNEQFF. CDR3 in DNA: TGTGCCAGCAGCGACGGGCAAGCGGGAATCCCATACAATGAGCAGTTCTTC. The chain carries TRBV7-2 and TRBJ2-1; TRBD2 aligns across 7 bases. The germline CDR1 and CDR2 sequences are SGHTA and FQGNSA. With V trimmed by 5 bases and J by 4 bases, 14 bases remained unmatched. The length of the CDR3 is 17 residues.